Listed here are 4 T cell receptor beta chains from one sample, sequenced in a study of cytomegalovirus exposure and HLA in healthy donors. Data came from immunoSEQ multiplex PCR; TCRdb stores just in-frame clones and leaves some out. Of under 150,000 clones listed, around 87% are singletons. Sequencing was done on a sample of PBMCs. The receptors originated from a man aged 18 to 30 in good health and CMV-seropositive.

On this clone: The junction does not match germline at one end; this may be a read error. V usage is TRBV30 and J usage is TRBJ2-7; D gene unclear. The CDR3 runs to 11 residues. Germline V gives CDR1 GTSNPN, CDR2 SVGIG (reference sequence). The CDR3 protein is CAWSDSHEQYF. The CDR3 nucleotides are TGTGCCTGGAGTGACTCCCACGAGCAGTACTTC.

The J gene is TRBJ1-4, the V gene TRBV11-3, with TRBD1 matching 9 bases. The CDR3 has 17 amino acids. Germline V gene sequence: CDR1 SGHNT, CDR2 YENEEA. V trimming: 5 bases; J trimming: 5 bases; junction bases outside the gene matches: 12. Here the CDR3 DNA reads TGTGCCAGCAGCCCGGACTTATGGACAGGGGTGAATGAAAAACTGTTTTTT. Its protein is CASSPDLWTGVNEKLFF.

This clone was recorded a few times. CDR3 DNA sequence: TGTGCCAGCAGTGGACAGCCATACACTGAAGCTTTCTTT. Residues: CASSGQPYTEAFF. The chain has TRBV2 and TRBJ1-1; TRBD1 might be the D (5 bases). Germline V gene sequence: CDR1 SNHLY, CDR2 FYNNEI. This CDR3 is built from 13 residues. V gave up 4 bases and J gave up 3 bases, with 9 bases separating them.

The count of this clone is one. This chain joins TRBV27 and TRBJ1-2; 9 bases fit TRBD1. With V trimmed by 4 bases and J by 4 bases, 4 bases remained unmatched. Germline CDR1 MNHEY, CDR2 SMNVEV (reference sequence). CDR3 size: 14 residues. This chain's CDR3 is CASSSGGQGYGYTF. CDR3 nucleotide sequence: TGTGCCAGCAGTTCAGGGGGACAGGGCTATGGCTACACCTTC.